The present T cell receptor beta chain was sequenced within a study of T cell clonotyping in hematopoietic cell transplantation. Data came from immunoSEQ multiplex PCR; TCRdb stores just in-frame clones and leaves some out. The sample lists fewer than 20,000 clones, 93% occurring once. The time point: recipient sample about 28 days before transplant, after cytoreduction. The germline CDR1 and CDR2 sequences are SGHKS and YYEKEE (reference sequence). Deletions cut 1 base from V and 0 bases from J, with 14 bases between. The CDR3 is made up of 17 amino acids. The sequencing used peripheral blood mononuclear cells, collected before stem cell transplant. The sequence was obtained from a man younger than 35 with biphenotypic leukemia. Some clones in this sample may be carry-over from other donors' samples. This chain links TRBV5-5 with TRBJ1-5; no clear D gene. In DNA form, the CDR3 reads TGTGCCAGCAGCTTGTACCCCAACCTGGGTAGCAATCAGCCCCAGCATTTT. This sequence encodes CASSLYPNLGSNQPQHF.